These 30 T cell receptor beta chains share one sample of origin, sequenced in a study of T cells after yellow fever vaccination. One entry per CDR3 protein, called by TCRdb with MiXCR from the 5' RACE reads. There are some 500,000 distinct CDR3 sequences in the sample; about 13% occur only once, and around 15% lies in the top ten. Sequencing was performed on PBMCs, taken on the day of the yellow fever booster vaccination. The receptor set was obtained from a man in his thirties or forties who received the YFV17D yellow fever vaccine.

The chain joins TRBV11-2 to TRBJ2-1; 8 bases agree with TRBD1. After removal of 5 bases from V and 6 bases from J, the junction contained 3 bases not matched to a gene. Looked up from germline, CDR1 is SGHAT and CDR2 is FQNNGV. This CDR3 spans 13 amino acids. The DNA of the CDR3 is TGTGCCAGCAGCACAGGGACAGGCAATGAGCAGTTCTTC. It yields the protein CASSTGTGNEQFF.

This clonotype has just a few counts. CDR3 in amino acids: CASSNKGIAVDEQYF. As DNA, the CDR3 is TGTGCCAGCAGCAACAAGGGGATAGCCGTAGACGAGCAGTACTTC. The chain couples TRBV14 to TRBJ2-7; TRBD1 is a possible D gene (5 bases). Trimming left V 5 bases short and J 5 bases short, with 19 bases between. Germline values: CDR1 SGHDN, CDR2 FVKESK. The CDR3 is 15 amino acids.

V is TRBV5-1 and J is TRBJ2-2; possibly TRBD1 or TRBD2 for D (5 bases each). The CDR3 has 18 residues. Trimming removed 3 bases from V and 4 bases from J, with 22 bases in between. CDR1 is SGHRS and CDR2 is YFSETQ in the germline V gene. In DNA form, the CDR3 reads TGCGCCAGCAGCTCCGGGACGCCCTTCCTTGGAGGCACCGGGGAGCTGTTTTTT. Translating gives CASSSGTPFLGGTGELFF.

The chain combines TRBV11-1 with TRBJ2-7; TRBD1 is a possible D gene (7 bases). The CDR3 covers 20 residues. The germline V and J ends were trimmed by 5 bases and 6 bases, with 35 bases remaining between them. CDR1 is SGHAT and CDR2 is FQDESV in the germline V gene (reference sequence). DNA for the CDR3: TGTGCCAGCAGCCGACAGGGCCCGGGACAGATTGGGGGGTTTGGACGCGAGCAGTACTTC. Amino acids: CASSRQGPGQIGGFGREQYF.

The sample holds a few counts of this clonotype. The chain uses TRBV6-5 and TRBJ2-1; 7 positions agree with TRBD2. This CDR3 has 16 residues. Germline loops: CDR1 MNHEY, CDR2 SVGAGI. V gave up 0 bases and J gave up 12 bases; unmatched junction bases: 14. The CDR3 DNA sequence: TGTGCCAGCAGTTACTCGATGCGGGAGCTCCGTAGTGGGCAGTTCTTC. Protein product: CASSYSMRELRSGQFF.

This chain uses TRBV20-1 with TRBJ2-7; D possibly matches TRBD1 or TRBD2 (5 bases each). Germline CDR1 DFQATT, CDR2 SNEGSKA (reference sequence). The CDR3 sequence is 15 residues long. Trimming removed 2 bases at V and 2 bases at J, with 16 bases between. The DNA for the CDR3 is TGCAGTGCTAGATACTGGGGGAATTCGGCCTACGAGCAGTACTTC. Amino acid sequence: CSARYWGNSAYEQYF.

V and J are TRBV18 and TRBJ2-1; D uncertain. CDR1 and CDR2 (germline): KGHSH, LQKENI. This CDR3 has 13 residues. V lost 9 bases, J lost 1 base, and 10 bases lay in between. In DNA, the CDR3 is TGTGCCAGTAGACGGAATTCCTACAATGAGCAGTTCTTC. This translates into CASRRNSYNEQFF.

This clonotype came up a few times. This sequence joins TRBV7-9 and TRBJ1-4, with a weak D call TRBD1 (6 bases). Germline V gene sequence: CDR1 SEHNR, CDR2 FQNEAQ (reference sequence). This CDR3 has 13 amino acids. The germline V and J ends were trimmed by 7 bases and 8 bases, with 14 bases remaining between them. The CDR3 DNA reads TGTGCCAGCACTGAGCGTGGGACAGAAAAACTGTTTTTT. This sequence encodes CASTERGTEKLFF.

This clonotype has more than one count but fewer than ten. The chain combines TRBV6-2 or TRBV6-3 with TRBJ2-7, with D possibly called TRBD1 or TRBD2 (5 bases each). Trimming pared 5 bases from V and 7 bases from J, leaving 12 bases between. CDR3 length: 12 residues. CDR1 is MNHEY and CDR2 is SVGEGT in the germline V gene. The CDR3 DNA reads as TGTGCCAGCAGTCCGGGACGTTGGGAGCAGTACTTC. The encoded protein is CASSPGRWEQYF.

The chain is built from TRBV18 and TRBJ2-2; TRBD1 agrees at 10 bases. CDR3 length: 16 residues. Germline CDR1 reads KGHSH; CDR2 reads LQKENI. J gave up 12 bases and V 2 bases, and 12 bases lay outside the gene matches. The CDR3 loop is CASSPATGGDTRKLFF. The CDR3 DNA reads TGTGCCAGCTCACCAGCGACAGGGGGCGATACGCGGAAGCTGTTTTTT.

The chain employs TRBV12-3 or TRBV12-4 and TRBJ2-5; the D is unclear. Trimming cost V 3 bases and J 2 bases, with 10 bases left between them. The CDR3 consists of 14 residues. The CDR3 spells CASSLFGEQETQYF. DNA of the CDR3: TGTGCCAGCAGTTTGTTCGGCGAGCAAGAGACCCAGTACTTC.

The chain is built from TRBV4-3 and TRBJ1-1; D is possibly TRBD1 (6 bases). There are 14 residues in the CDR3. V lost 4 bases and J 6 bases, leaving 15 bases between the germline ends. The germline gives CDR1 LGHNA, CDR2 YSLEER. The CDR3 DNA follows: TGCGCCAGCAGCCTGACAGGCAAACACTCTGAAGCTTTCTTT. This gives the protein CASSLTGKHSEAFF.

The V gene is TRBV7-2, the J gene TRBJ2-1, with 9 bases matching TRBD2. CDR3 length: 13 residues. Germline V gene lookup returns CDR1 SGHTA and CDR2 FQGNSA. Trimming at V came to 4 bases and at J to 8 bases, leaving 3 bases not matched to a gene. The CDR3 bases are TGTGCCAGCAGCTCACTAGCGGGCTATGAGCAGTTCTTC. Translation gives CASSSLAGYEQFF. Together with reference TRBV7-2 and TRBJ2-1, the CDR3 gives the full variable domain: GAGVSQSPSNKVTEKGKDVELRCDPISGHTALYWYRQSLGQGLEFLIYFQGNSAPDKSGLPSDRFSAERTGGSVSTLTIQRTQQEDSAVYLCASSSLAGYEQFFGPGTRLTVL.

This clonotype was recorded a few times. The chain links TRBV9 to TRBJ2-1; no firm D call. The germline V and J ends were trimmed by 0 bases and 2 bases, with 9 bases remaining between them. Germline V gene lookup returns CDR1 SGDLS and CDR2 YYNGEE. The CDR3 covers 15 residues. The CDR3: CASSVEGDAYNEQFF. CDR3 DNA sequence: TGTGCCAGCAGCGTAGAGGGTGATGCCTACAATGAGCAGTTCTTC.

This clonotype was recorded a few times. CDR3 sequence reads: CASSWDRVSGNTIYF. CDR3 sequence (DNA): TGTGCCAGCAGCTGGGACAGGGTTTCTGGAAACACCATATATTTT. The chain couples TRBV7-9 to TRBJ1-3; the match to TRBD1 covers 9 bases. This CDR3 is built from 15 residues. V trimming: 4 bases; J trimming: 1 base; junction bases outside the gene matches: 2. Germline V gene sequence: CDR1 SEHNR, CDR2 FQNEAQ (reference sequence).

A remark on this clonotype: Just one base apart from a much larger clone, this may be a read error. This chain links TRBV12-3 or TRBV12-4 with TRBJ2-7, with TRBD1 identical over 7 bases. The trim removed 3 bases at V and 4 bases at J, leaving 6 bases unmatched. This CDR3 contains 14 residues. The CDR3 region has the DNA TGTGCCAGCAGTTTTCACCACAGGGGTTACGAGCAGTACTTC. Protein product: CASSFHHRGYEQYF.

This clonotype appeared a few times. V and J are TRBV15 and TRBJ1-2; D is ambiguous. Trimming removed 1 base at V and 8 bases at J, with 20 bases between. The length of the CDR3 is 16 residues. In germline, CDR1 is LNHNV, CDR2 YYDKDF (reference sequence). The CDR3 protein is CATSRVSSKEVEGYTF. CDR3 nucleotides: TGTGCCACCAGCAGAGTGTCGTCGAAAGAGGTGGAAGGCTACACCTTC.

This chain uses TRBV6-1 with TRBJ1-6; D unclear. The CDR3 covers 13 residues. V lost 7 bases to trimming and J lost 8 bases, with 12 bases between them. The germline V gene has CDR1 MNHNS and CDR2 SASEGT. CDR3 region: CASTTLADSPLHF. DNA of the CDR3: TGTGCCAGCACCACCCTCGCTGATTCACCCCTCCACTTT.

The V and J genes are TRBV4-3 and TRBJ2-7; 10 nucleotides agree with TRBD1. V dropped 3 bases and J dropped 1; count of bases not matched to a gene: 3. The CDR3 runs 15 residues. The germline CDR1 and CDR2 sequences are LGHNA and YSLEER. CDR3 DNA: TGCGCCAGCAGCCATAGGACAGGGGGTTCCTACGAGCAGTACTTC. Translating gives CASSHRTGGSYEQYF.

This clonotype was detected a few times. V gene TRBV29-1 combines with J gene TRBJ1-5, with 8 bases matching TRBD1. Unmatched junction bases numbered 8, after V lost 6 bases and J lost 4 bases. Germline assignment: CDR1 SQVTM and CDR2 ANQGSEA. The CDR3 runs 14 residues. The CDR3 DNA follows: TGCAGCGTCAGCCTAGGGACAGGTAATCAGCCCCAGCATTTT. Protein: CSVSLGTGNQPQHF.

This sequence joins TRBV29-1 and TRBJ2-3; 10 nucleotides agree with TRBD1. The junction had 1 base not matched to a gene; V was cut back by 1 base and J by 0 bases. Germline CDR1 is SQVTM and CDR2 is ANQGSEA. The CDR3 is made up of 15 amino acids. Here the CDR3 DNA reads TGCAGCGTTGAAGGGGACAGGGGCAGCACAGATACGCAGTATTTT. It yields the protein CSVEGDRGSTDTQYF.

A few counts support this clonotype. J is TRBJ2-1 and V is TRBV12-3 or TRBV12-4; D is unresolved. Trimming cost V 6 bases and J 3 bases, with 9 bases left between them. The CDR3 sequence is 13 residues long. The CDR3, as DNA: TGTGCCAGCAGGAAGACGTTCTACAATGAGCAGTTCTTC. Its translation is CASRKTFYNEQFF.

This clonotype was counted between two and nine times. V usage is TRBV6-5 and J usage is TRBJ2-4; D is perhaps TRBD1 (5 bases). The V and J ends lost 0 bases and 0 bases respectively, with 9 bases between them. The CDR3 sequence is 16 residues long. Germline-derived CDR1 and CDR2 are MNHEY and SVGAGI. CDR3 DNA: TGTGCCAGCAGTTACTCGACAGAAAAAGCCAAAAACATTCAGTACTTC. Translating it yields CASSYSTEKAKNIQYF.

The V and J genes are TRBV28 and TRBJ1-2; 10 bases map to TRBD1. The germline CDR1 and CDR2 sequences are MDHEN and SYDVKM. V gave up 6 bases and J gave up 0 bases; unmatched junction bases: 7. This CDR3 is 16 amino acids long. CDR3 nucleotides: TGTGCCAGCAGGACAGGGGGCGCCGAGACTAACTATGGCTACACCTTC. This translates into CASRTGGAETNYGYTF.

CDR3 in amino acids: CASLIGGGKETQYF. The CDR3 DNA reads as TGTGCCAGCCTCATTGGGGGCGGGAAAGAGACCCAGTACTTC. V and J are TRBV28 and TRBJ2-5; either TRBD1 or TRBD2 may fit D (6 bases each). This CDR3 is built from 14 residues. Germline loops: CDR1 MDHEN, CDR2 SYDVKM. The germline V and J ends were trimmed by 8 bases and 3 bases, with 16 bases remaining between them.

This clonotype was observed at least ten times. The chain recombines TRBV19 with TRBJ2-7; tentatively, D is TRBD1 or TRBD2 (5 bases each). V was pared by 2 bases and J by 2 bases, with 10 bases between. The CDR3 is made up of 14 amino acids. In germline, CDR1 is LNHDA, CDR2 SQIVND (reference sequence). The CDR3 bases are TGTGCCAGTAGTATACGGGGCGGACCCTACGAGCAGTACTTC. This codes for CASSIRGGPYEQYF.

The chain couples TRBV7-9 to TRBJ2-1; TRBD2 matches 9 bases. Trimming cost V 10 bases and J 2 bases; bases outside gene matches: 6. Germline V gives CDR1 SEHNR, CDR2 FQNEAQ (reference sequence). This CDR3 has 14 residues. The CDR3 protein is CAIIAGDAYNEQFF. In DNA, the CDR3 is TGTGCCATTATAGCGGGAGACGCCTACAATGAGCAGTTCTTC. Together with reference TRBV7-9 and TRBJ2-1, the CDR3 gives the full variable domain: DTGVSQNPRHKITKRGQNVTFRCDPISEHNRLYWYRQTLGQGPEFLTYFQNEAQLEKSRLLSDRFSAERPKGSFSTLEIQRTEQGDSAMYLCAIIAGDAYNEQFFGPGTRLTVL.

This clonotype has more than one count but fewer than ten. This chain connects TRBV5-1 to TRBJ2-1; maybe TRBD1 (5 bases). The CDR3 has 14 residues. Germline-derived CDR1 and CDR2 are SGHRS and YFSETQ. With 2 bases removed from V and 8 bases from J, the gap between germline ends came to 14 bases. The CDR3 is CASSFATPGHEQFF. The DNA of the CDR3 is TGCGCCAGCAGCTTTGCGACCCCAGGGCATGAGCAGTTCTTC.

The V gene is TRBV20-1, the J gene TRBJ2-5; weak D call: TRBD1 (5 bases). Germline values: CDR1 DFQATT, CDR2 SNEGSKA (reference sequence). This CDR3 spans 15 amino acids. Trimming removed 1 base from V and 4 bases from J, with 16 bases in between. CDR3: CSARVPGFSGETQYF. For the CDR3, the DNA is TGCAGTGCTAGAGTCCCAGGGTTTTCGGGAGAGACCCAGTACTTC.

The V and J genes are TRBV5-1 and TRBJ1-2; D might be TRBD1 (6 bases). The CDR3 is 14 amino acids. CDR1 and CDR2 (germline): SGHRS, YFSETQ. V lost 1 base and J lost 8, with 15 bases in between. The DNA of the CDR3 is TGCGCCAGCAGCTTGACGGAACAGGGTTGGGGCTACACCTTC. It encodes CASSLTEQGWGYTF.